What follows are 2 T cell receptor beta chains derived from one specimen sequenced in a study of T cell responses to AZD1222 COVID-19 vaccine. This table comes from immunoSEQ multiplex PCR, and its TCRdb copy is limited to in-frame clones, with some not included. The data show about 76,000 clones, more than 70% seen once. Sample: peripheral blood, taken on day 0 of AZD1222 vaccination. Receptor source: an adult in good health.

This rearrangement joins TRBV28 to TRBJ1-2, with TRBD1 matching 8 bases. CDR3 length equals 18 residues. The germline CDR1 and CDR2 sequences are MDHEN and SYDVKM. J gave up 1 base and V 7 bases, and 17 bases lay outside the gene matches. CDR3 loop: CASTERIQGGFGNYGYTF. The CDR3 nucleotides are TGTGCCAGCACCGAACGAATACAGGGGGGGTTTGGTAACTATGGCTACACCTTC.

This chain uses TRBV5-6 with TRBJ1-2; D may be TRBD1 (6 bases). V lost 0 bases and J lost 5, with 14 bases in between. Germline CDR1 and CDR2: SGHDT and YYEEEE. The CDR3 contains 15 residues. Here the CDR3 reads CASSLGVAGEYGYTF. For the CDR3, the DNA is TGTGCCAGCAGCTTGGGAGTGGCAGGGGAATATGGCTACACCTTC.